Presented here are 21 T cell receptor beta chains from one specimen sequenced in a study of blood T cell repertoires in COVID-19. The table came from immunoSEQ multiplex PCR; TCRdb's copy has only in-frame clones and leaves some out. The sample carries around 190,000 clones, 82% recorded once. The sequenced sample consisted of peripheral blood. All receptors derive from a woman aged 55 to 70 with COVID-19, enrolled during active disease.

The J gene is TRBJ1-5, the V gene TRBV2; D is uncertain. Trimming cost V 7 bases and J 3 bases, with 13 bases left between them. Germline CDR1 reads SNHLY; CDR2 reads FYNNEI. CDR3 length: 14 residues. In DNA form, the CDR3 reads TGTGCCAGCAACCCCGCGGAGAACAATCAGCCCCAGCATTTT. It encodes CASNPAENNQPQHF.

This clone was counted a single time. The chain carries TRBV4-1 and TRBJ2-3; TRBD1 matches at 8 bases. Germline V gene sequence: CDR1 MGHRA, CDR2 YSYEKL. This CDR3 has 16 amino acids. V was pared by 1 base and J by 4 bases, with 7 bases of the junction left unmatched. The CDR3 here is CASSQAQGAPADTQYF. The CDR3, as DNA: TGCGCCAGCAGCCAAGCTCAGGGGGCGCCTGCAGATACGCAGTATTTT.

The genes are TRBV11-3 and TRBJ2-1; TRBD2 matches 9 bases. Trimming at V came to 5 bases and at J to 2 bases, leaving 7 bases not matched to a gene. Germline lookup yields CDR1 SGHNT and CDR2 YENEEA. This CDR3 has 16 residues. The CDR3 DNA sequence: TGTGCCAGCAGCCCCCGGACTAGCGACGCCTACAATGAGCAGTTCTTC. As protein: CASSPRTSDAYNEQFF.

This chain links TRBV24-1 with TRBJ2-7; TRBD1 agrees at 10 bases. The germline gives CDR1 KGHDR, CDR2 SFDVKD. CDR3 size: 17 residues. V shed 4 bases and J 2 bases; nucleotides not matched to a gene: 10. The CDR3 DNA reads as TGTGCCACCAGTGACCAGACCGGGACAGGGGTTGCCTACGAGCAGTACGTC. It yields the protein CATSDQTGTGVAYEQYV.

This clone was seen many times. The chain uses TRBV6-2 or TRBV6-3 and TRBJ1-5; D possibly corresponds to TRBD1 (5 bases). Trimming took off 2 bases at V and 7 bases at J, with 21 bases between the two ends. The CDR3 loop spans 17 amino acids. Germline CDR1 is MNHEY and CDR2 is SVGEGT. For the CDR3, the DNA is TGTGCCAGCAGTTACCCGGGGGTGACCGGGAGCGGCCAGCCCCAGCATTTT. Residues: CASSYPGVTGSGQPQHF.

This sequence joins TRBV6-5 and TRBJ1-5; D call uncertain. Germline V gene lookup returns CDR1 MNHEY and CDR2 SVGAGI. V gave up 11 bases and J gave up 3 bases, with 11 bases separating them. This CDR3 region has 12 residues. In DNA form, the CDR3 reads TGTGCCGGCCACAGAGACAATCAGCCCCAGCATTTT. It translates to CAGHRDNQPQHF.

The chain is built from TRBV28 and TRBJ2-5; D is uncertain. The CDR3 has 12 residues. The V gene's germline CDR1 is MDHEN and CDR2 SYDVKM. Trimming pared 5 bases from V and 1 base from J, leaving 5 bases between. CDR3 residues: CASSLPQETQYF. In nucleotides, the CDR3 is TGTGCCAGCAGTCTACCCCAAGAGACCCAGTACTTC. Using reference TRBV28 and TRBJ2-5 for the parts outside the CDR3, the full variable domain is DVKVTQSSRYLVKRTGEKVFLECVQDMDHENMFWYRQDPGLGLRLIYFSYDVKMKEKGDIPEGYSVSREKKERFSLILESASTNQTSMYLCASSLPQETQYFGPGTRLLVL.

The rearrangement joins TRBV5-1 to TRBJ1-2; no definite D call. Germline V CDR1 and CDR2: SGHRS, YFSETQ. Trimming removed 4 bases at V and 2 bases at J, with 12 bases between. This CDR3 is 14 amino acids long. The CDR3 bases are TGCGCCAGCAGCCTGGCGACAACCAACTATGGCTACACCTTC. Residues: CASSLATTNYGYTF.

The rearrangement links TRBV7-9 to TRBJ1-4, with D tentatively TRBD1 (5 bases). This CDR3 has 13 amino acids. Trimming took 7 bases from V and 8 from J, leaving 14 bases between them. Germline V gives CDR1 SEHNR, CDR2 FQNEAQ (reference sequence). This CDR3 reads CASNRPPGEKLFF. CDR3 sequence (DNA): TGTGCCAGCAACCGACCCCCAGGGGAAAAACTGTTTTTT.

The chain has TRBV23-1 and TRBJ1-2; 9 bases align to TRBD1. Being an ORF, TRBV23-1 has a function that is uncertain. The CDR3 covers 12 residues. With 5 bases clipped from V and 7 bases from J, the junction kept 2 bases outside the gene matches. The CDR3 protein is CASSTGGCGYTF. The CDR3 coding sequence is TGCGCCAGCAGTACAGGGGGCTGTGGCTACACCTTC.

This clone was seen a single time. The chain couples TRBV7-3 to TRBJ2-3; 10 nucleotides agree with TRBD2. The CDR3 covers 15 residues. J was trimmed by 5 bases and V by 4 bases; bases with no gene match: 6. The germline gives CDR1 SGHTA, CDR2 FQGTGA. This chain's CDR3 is CASSSQAGGQDTQYF. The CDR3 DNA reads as TGTGCCAGCAGCTCTCAAGCGGGAGGGCAAGATACGCAGTATTTT.

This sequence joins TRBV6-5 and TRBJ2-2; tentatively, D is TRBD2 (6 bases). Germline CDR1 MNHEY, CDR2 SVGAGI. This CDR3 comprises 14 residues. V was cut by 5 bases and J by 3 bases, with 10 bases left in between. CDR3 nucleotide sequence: TGTGCCAGCAGTACGGGAGCGGACACCGGGGAGCTGTTTTTT. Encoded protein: CASSTGADTGELFF.

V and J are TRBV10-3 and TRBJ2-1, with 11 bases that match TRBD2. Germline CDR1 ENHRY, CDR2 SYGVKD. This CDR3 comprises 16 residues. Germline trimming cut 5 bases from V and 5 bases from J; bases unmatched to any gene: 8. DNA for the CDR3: TGTGCCATCAGTCAACGACCGGGACTAGCGGACAATGAGCAGTTCTTC. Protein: CAISQRPGLADNEQFF.

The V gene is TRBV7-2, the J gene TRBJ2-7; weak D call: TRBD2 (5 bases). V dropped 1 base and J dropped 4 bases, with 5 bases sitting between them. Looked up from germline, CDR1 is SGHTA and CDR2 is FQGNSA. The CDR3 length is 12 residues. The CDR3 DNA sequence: TGTGCCAGCAGCTTAGGGAGGTACGAGCAGTACTTC. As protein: CASSLGRYEQYF. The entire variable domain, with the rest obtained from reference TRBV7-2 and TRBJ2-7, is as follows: GAGVSQSPSNKVTEKGKDVELRCDPISGHTALYWYRQSLGQGLEFLIYFQGNSAPDKSGLPSDRFSAERTGGSVSTLTIQRTQQEDSAVYLCASSLGRYEQYFGPGTRLTVT.

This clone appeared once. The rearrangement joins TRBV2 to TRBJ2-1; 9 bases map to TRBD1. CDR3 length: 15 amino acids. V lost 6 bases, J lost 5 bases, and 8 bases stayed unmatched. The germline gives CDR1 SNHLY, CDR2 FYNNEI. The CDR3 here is CASSAEGTGNNEQFF. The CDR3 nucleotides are TGTGCCAGCAGCGCGGAAGGGACAGGGAACAATGAGCAGTTCTTC.

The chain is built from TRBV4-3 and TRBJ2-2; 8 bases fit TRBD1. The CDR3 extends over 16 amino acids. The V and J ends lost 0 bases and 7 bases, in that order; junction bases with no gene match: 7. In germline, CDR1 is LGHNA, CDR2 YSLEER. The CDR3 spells CASSQEITGGVGELFF. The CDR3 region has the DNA TGCGCCAGCAGCCAAGAAATCACAGGGGGTGTCGGGGAGCTGTTTTTT.

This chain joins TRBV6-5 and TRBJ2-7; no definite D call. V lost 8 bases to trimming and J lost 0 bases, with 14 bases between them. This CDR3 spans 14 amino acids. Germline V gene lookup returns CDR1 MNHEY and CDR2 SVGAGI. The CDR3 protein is CASLSVRSSYEQYV. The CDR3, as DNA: TGTGCCAGCCTGAGCGTACGCAGCTCCTACGAGCAGTACGTC.

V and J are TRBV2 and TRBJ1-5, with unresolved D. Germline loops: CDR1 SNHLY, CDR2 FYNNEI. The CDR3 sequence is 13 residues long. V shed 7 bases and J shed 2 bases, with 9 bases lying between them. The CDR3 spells CASNSFGNQPQHF. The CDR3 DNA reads TGTGCCAGCAATTCTTTTGGCAATCAGCCCCAGCATTTT.

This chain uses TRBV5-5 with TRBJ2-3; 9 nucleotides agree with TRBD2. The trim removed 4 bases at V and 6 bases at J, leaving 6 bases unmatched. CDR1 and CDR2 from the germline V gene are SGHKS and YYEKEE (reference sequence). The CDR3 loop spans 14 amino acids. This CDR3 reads CASSHLAGKDTQYF. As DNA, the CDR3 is TGTGCCAGCAGCCATCTAGCGGGGAAGGATACGCAGTATTTT.

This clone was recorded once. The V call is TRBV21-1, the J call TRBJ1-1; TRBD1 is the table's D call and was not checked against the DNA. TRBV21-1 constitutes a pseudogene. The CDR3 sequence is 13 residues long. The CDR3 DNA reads TGTGCCAGGCCCTGGGACACCATCTCTGAAGCTTTCTTT. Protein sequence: CARPWDTISEAFF.

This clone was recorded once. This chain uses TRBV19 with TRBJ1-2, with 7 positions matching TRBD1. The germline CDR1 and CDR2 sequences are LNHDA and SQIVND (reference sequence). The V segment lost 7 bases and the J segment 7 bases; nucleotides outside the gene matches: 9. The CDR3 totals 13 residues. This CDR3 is CASTDRVGSGYTF. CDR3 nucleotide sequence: TGTGCCAGTACAGACAGGGTGGGAAGTGGCTACACCTTC.